What follows are 5 T cell receptor beta chains derived from one specimen sequenced in a study of T cell responses to AZD1222 COVID-19 vaccine. Sequencing used immunoSEQ multiplex PCR; TCRdb keeps in-frame clones, though not all of them. This sample has over 100,000 clones; approximately 94% occur once, and the top ten carry around 7%. Sequences were derived from peripheral blood, sampled on day 0 of AZD1222 vaccination. The receptors derive from an adult in good health.

The chain employs TRBV5-1 and TRBJ1-2, with 7 nucleotides matching TRBD1. V trimming: 4 bases; J trimming: 4 bases; junction bases outside the gene matches: 13. Germline loops: CDR1 SGHRS, CDR2 YFSETQ. The CDR3 contains 16 residues. CDR3 in DNA: TGCGCCAGCAGCCCGGAGGGGGCATCTAGTGGCTATGGCTACACCTTC. Its translation is CASSPEGASSGYGYTF.

This chain joins TRBV28 and TRBJ1-5; TRBD1 is a possible D gene (5 bases). Trimming stripped 3 bases from V and 0 bases from J, with 6 bases between. The germline V gene encodes CDR1 MDHEN and CDR2 SYDVKM. The CDR3 sequence is 14 residues long. The CDR3 coding sequence is TGTGCCAGCAGTTTTGGGGGTAGCAATCAGCCCCAGCATTTT. It translates to CASSFGGSNQPQHF.

CDR3 DNA sequence: TGTGCCAGCAGCTCCAGGGGAATTTCCCATGAGCAGTTCTTC. Translation: CASSSRGISHEQFF. The J gene is TRBJ2-1, the V gene TRBV11-1; possible D gene TRBD1, 6 bases. The CDR3 runs 14 residues. The germline gives CDR1 SGHAT, CDR2 FQDESV (reference sequence). With 4 bases removed from V and 8 bases from J, the gap between germline ends came to 15 bases.

The chain employs TRBV28 and TRBJ1-2, with no clear D. CDR3 length: 14 amino acids. The V gene's germline CDR1 is MDHEN and CDR2 SYDVKM. Trimming shortened V by 3 bases and J by 2 bases, and 10 bases separated the two germline ends. The CDR3 here is CASSLEHGNYGYTF. The CDR3 DNA is TGTGCCAGCAGTTTGGAGCACGGAAACTATGGCTACACCTTC.

This chain connects TRBV21-1 to TRBJ1-5; the table names TRBD1, a call not compared with the DNA. TRBV21-1 is a pseudogene segment. The CDR3 has 17 amino acids. CDR3 protein: CASSKGDRGLANQPQHF. CDR3 nucleotide sequence: TGTGCCAGCAGCAAGGGGGACAGGGGACTTGCCAATCAGCCCCAGCATTTT.